This T cell receptor beta chain was identified in a study of T cell responses to AZD1222 COVID-19 vaccine. For the study at large: Second doses at about 4 or about 12 weeks were pooled.

Libraries were prepared by immunoSEQ multiplex PCR; TCRdb keeps only in-frame clonotypes and omits some of them. This table holds 150,000 to 180,000 clones, roughly 90% found once. CDR1 is SGHVS and CDR2 is FQNEAQ in the germline V gene. The CDR3 covers 14 residues. Trimming took 1 base from V and 8 from J; bases not matched to a gene: 7. In this sample, this clone turned up a few times. Its specificity is unknown. Study-wide results and caveats: Repertoires were collected only later (after the peak T cell response had occurred). Clonal diversity was possibly underestimated, and the donors were mostly white British, with more females.

V is TRBV7-8 and J is TRBJ1-2; 7 nucleotides match TRBD1. The source material was peripheral blood, sampled on day 0 of AZD1222 vaccination. This receptor was identified in an adult in good health. Here the CDR3 reads CASSLDIQGNGYTF. The CDR3 DNA is TGTGCCAGCAGCTTAGATATACAGGGGAACGGCTACACCTTC.